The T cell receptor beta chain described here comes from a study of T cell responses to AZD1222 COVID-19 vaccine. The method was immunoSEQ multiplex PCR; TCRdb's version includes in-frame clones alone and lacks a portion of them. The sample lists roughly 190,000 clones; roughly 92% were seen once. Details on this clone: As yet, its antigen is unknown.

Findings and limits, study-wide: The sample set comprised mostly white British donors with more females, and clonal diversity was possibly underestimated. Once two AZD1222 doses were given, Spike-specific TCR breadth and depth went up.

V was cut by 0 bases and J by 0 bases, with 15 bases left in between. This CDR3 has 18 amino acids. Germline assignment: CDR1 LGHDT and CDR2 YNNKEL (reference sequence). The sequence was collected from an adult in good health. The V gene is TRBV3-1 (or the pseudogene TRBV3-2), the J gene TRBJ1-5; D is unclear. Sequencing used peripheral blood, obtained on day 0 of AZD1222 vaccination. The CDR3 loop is CASSQEYREPYSNQPQHF. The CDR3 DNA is TGTGCCAGCAGCCAAGAATATAGGGAGCCGTATAGCAATCAGCCCCAGCATTTT.